This T cell receptor beta chain was obtained from a study of cytomegalovirus exposure and HLA in healthy donors. The CDR3 totals 13 residues. Germline V lookup: CDR1 SGHAT, CDR2 FQNNGV. V dropped 3 bases and J dropped 9 bases, with 14 bases sitting between them. Use of 60 Vbeta and 13 Jbeta primers characterized the PCR. Profiled with immunoSEQ multiplex PCR; TCRdb holds only in-frame clones, not every one. The sample includes some 140,000 clones, more than 75% of them seen just once. The sample taken for sequencing was PBMCs. The chain recombines TRBV11-2 with TRBJ1-1; a weak D match, TRBD1 (6 bases). This clonotype originated in a man aged 30 to 45 in good health and CMV-seropositive. The CDR3 here is CASSFLVGHQAFF. The CDR3 nucleotides read TGTGCCAGCAGCTTCTTGGTGGGACATCAAGCTTTCTTT.